The next 10 T cell receptor beta chains were all read from a single sample in a study of OX40 agonist ivuxolimab in advanced cancers. Clones were read by immunoSEQ multiplex PCR, and TCRdb kept only the in-frame ones, dropping some. The sample has tens of thousands of clones, 80% to 90% seen once. The material was CD4+ or CD8+ T cells sorted from blood, obtained in a trial of the OX40 agonist ivuxolimab. These TCRs come from an adult with an advanced solid tumor such as melanoma, head and neck, liver or kidney cancer.

Details on this clone: One end of the junction fails to match germline, which may point to a read error. In the same sample, other DNA sequences code for this CDR3. The chain recombines TRBV27 with TRBJ2-7; D is unresolved. This CDR3 has 15 residues. Looked up from germline, CDR1 is MNHEY and CDR2 is SMNVEV (reference sequence). CDR3 protein: CASSLSLGRTYEQYF. The CDR3 DNA is TGTGCCAGCAGTTTATCGCTGGGCAGAACCTATGAGCAGTACTTC.

This chain links TRBV5-6 with TRBJ2-7; D gene uncertain. The CDR3 runs 14 residues. Trimming cost V 1 base and J 3 bases, with 11 bases left between them. Germline CDR1 is SGHDT and CDR2 is YYEEEE. The CDR3 sequence: CASSLRLAHYEQYF. In nucleotides, the CDR3 is TGTGCCAGCAGCTTGAGGCTGGCCCACTACGAGCAGTACTTC. Variable domain in full (rest from reference TRBV5-6 and TRBJ2-7): DAGVTQSPTHLIKTRGQQVTLRCSPKSGHDTVSWYQQALGQGPQFIFQYYEEEERQRGNFPDRFSGHQFPNYSSELNVNALLLGDSALYLCASSLRLAHYEQYFGPGTRLTVT.

This clone was picked up a small number of times. The J gene is TRBJ1-2, the V gene TRBV4-1, with unresolved D. CDR1 is MGHRA and CDR2 is YSYEKL in the germline V gene. This CDR3 spans 13 amino acids. V gave up 1 base and J gave up 5 bases, with 8 bases separating them. The chain's CDR3 is CASSQVLAYGYTF. The CDR3 DNA follows: TGCGCCAGCAGCCAAGTACTTGCTTATGGCTACACCTTC.

The J gene is TRBJ1-6, the V gene TRBV27; the D is unclear. The CDR3 has 16 residues. Germline V gene data show CDR1 as MNHEY and CDR2 as SMNVEV (reference sequence). V was shortened by 6 bases and J by 0 bases, with 12 bases between the two germline ends. CDR3 region: CASREIGSSYNSPLHF. The CDR3 nucleotides read TGTGCCAGCAGGGAGATAGGGAGCTCCTATAATTCACCCCTCCACTTT.

The chain is built from TRBV14 and TRBJ1-6; D gene uncertain. Germline assignment: CDR1 SGHDN and CDR2 FVKESK. Between the trimmed V and J ends, which lost 5 bases and 7 bases, there was a span of 3 bases. The CDR3 has 11 residues. CDR3 DNA sequence: TGTGCCAGCAGCGGGAATTCACCCCTCCACTTT. Its protein is CASSGNSPLHF.

The genes are TRBV2 and TRBJ2-3, with D perhaps matching TRBD1 or TRBD2 (5 bases each). Trimming removed 8 bases from V and 2 bases from J, with 20 bases in between. The CDR3 contains 16 residues. CDR1 and CDR2 from the germline V gene are SNHLY and FYNNEI. The CDR3 loop reads CASLESEGPDTDTQYF. The CDR3 region has the DNA TGTGCCAGCCTGGAGAGTGAGGGGCCAGACACAGATACGCAGTATTTT. Full variable domain (rest looked up from reference TRBV2 and TRBJ2-3): EPEVTQTPSHQVTQMGQEVILRCVPISNHLYFYWYRQILGQKVEFLVSFYNNEISEKSEIFDDQFSVERPDGSNFTLKIRSTKLEDSAMYFCASLESEGPDTDTQYFGPGTRLTVL.

The chain joins TRBV6-5 to TRBJ2-5; TRBD2 agrees at 14 bases. CDR1 and CDR2 (germline): MNHEY, SVGAGI. V lost 5 bases to trimming and J lost 5 bases; unmatched junction nucleotides: 4. The CDR3 extends over 15 amino acids. CDR3: CASSQGLAGVETQYF. As DNA, the CDR3 is TGTGCCAGCAGTCAGGGACTAGCGGGAGTGGAGACCCAGTACTTC.

This chain joins TRBV29-1 and TRBJ2-5; D gene ambiguous. Germline V CDR1 and CDR2: SQVTM, ANQGSEA. Trimming took off 2 bases at V and 3 bases at J, with 7 bases between the two ends. This CDR3 spans 12 amino acids. CDR3 coding DNA: TGCAGCGTTGAATCCCAGGAAGAGACCCAGTACTTC. It specifies CSVESQEETQYF.

J is TRBJ1-1 and V is TRBV12-5; the D is unclear. Germline loops: CDR1 LGHNT, CDR2 FRNRAP. V was shortened by 0 bases and J by 1 base, with 6 bases between the two germline ends. The CDR3 runs to 14 residues. Here the CDR3 reads CASGLVLANTEAFF. In DNA, the CDR3 is TGTGCTAGTGGTTTGGTACTGGCGAACACTGAAGCTTTCTTT.

The V gene is TRBV27, the J gene TRBJ1-2, with a weak D call TRBD1 (5 bases). The V gene lost 0 bases and the J gene lost 6 bases, with 8 bases spanning the gap. CDR1 is MNHEY, CDR2 SMNVEV, per germline (reference sequence). The CDR3 sequence is 13 residues long. The CDR3 region is CASSLSGPHGYTF. CDR3 DNA sequence: TGTGCCAGCAGTTTATCGGGGCCCCATGGCTACACCTTC.